This TCR beta chain stems from a study of cytomegalovirus exposure and HLA in healthy donors. Across the study: A data release that came early held about 89 million unique TCRs from HLA-typed donors.

Germline V gives CDR1 SGHTA, CDR2 FQGNSA. Trimming at V came to 5 bases and at J to 4 bases, leaving 3 bases not matched to a gene. The CDR3 covers 13 residues. 13 Jbeta primers and 60 Vbeta primers were used for the PCR. TCRdb keeps only in-frame clones here, not all; method: immunoSEQ multiplex PCR. The sample yields about 120,000 clones, around 77% seen once. Broader study findings: Most of the CMV-associated TCR beta chains (in a later analysis) appeared to be HLA-restricted. An observed cluster of highly shared sequence variants was recorded as a likely sequencing artifact.

As for this clone: Its antigen is not known.

This sequence joins TRBV7-2 and TRBJ2-3; TRBD1 agrees at 7 bases. The source of this sequence is a male donor in good health and CMV-seropositive. Source material: PBMCs. The CDR3 coding sequence is TGTGCCAGCAGCGAGGGGACAGCAGATACGCAGTATTTT. Translating gives CASSEGTADTQYF.